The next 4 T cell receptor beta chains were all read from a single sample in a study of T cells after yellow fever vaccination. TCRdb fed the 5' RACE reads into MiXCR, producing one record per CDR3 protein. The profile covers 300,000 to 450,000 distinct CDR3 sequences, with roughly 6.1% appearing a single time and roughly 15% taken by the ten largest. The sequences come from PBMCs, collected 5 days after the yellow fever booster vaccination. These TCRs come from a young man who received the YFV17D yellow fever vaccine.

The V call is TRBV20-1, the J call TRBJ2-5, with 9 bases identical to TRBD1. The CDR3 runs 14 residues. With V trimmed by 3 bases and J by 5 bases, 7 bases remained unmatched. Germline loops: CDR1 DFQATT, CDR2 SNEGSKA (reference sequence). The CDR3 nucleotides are TGCAGTGCTAGCTCCGGGACAGGGCTGGAGACCCAGTACTTC. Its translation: CSASSGTGLETQYF.

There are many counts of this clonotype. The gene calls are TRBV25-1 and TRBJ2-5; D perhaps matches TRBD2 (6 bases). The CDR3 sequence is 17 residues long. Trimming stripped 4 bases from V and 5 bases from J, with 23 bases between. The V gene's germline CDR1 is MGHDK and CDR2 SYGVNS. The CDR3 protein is CASSAHAGSGVRETQYF. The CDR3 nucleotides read TGTGCCAGCAGTGCCCATGCGGGGTCAGGTGTGAGGGAGACCCAGTACTTC. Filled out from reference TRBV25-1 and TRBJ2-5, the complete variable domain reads EADIYQTPRYLVIGTGKKITLECSQTMGHDKMYWYQQDPGMELHLIHYSYGVNSTEKGDLSSESTVSRIRTEHFPLTLESARPSHTSQYLCASSAHAGSGVRETQYFGPGTRLLVL.

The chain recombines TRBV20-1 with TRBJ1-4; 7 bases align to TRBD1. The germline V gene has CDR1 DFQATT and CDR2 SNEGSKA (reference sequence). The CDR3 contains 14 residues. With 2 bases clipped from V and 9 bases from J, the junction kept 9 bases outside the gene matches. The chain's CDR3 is CSARPTGRPQKLFF. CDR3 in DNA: TGCAGTGCTAGACCGACAGGGCGGCCCCAAAAACTGTTTTTT.

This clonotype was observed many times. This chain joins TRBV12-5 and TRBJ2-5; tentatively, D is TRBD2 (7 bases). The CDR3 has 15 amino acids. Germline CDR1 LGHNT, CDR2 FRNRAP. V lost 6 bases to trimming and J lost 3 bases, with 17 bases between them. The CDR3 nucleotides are TGTGCTAGTGGCTTAAATCGGGGGGCGGAAGAGACCCAGTACTTC. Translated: CASGLNRGAEETQYF.